This T cell receptor (beta chain) comes out of a study of blood T cells in healthy people across ages. Study details: T cells yielded about one barcoded beta molecule per two cells through template switching. Points from the study as a whole: Naive and antigen-experienced cells could not be conclusively compared, given unsorted PBMCs.

This clonotype turned up a few times. Its antigen is still unknown. A J-beta primer mix and a sample-barcoded 5' primer were used in a second PCR of about 6 to 12 cycles. A tag from a template-switch adaptor with 12 random nucleotides marked each cDNA molecule. TCRdb reprocessed the 5' RACE reads with MiXCR, giving one entry per CDR3 protein. The sample has about 800,000 distinct CDR3 sequences; nearly 60% are singletons. In each sample, at least 6.5 million PBMCs were isolated. Germline V gives CDR1 LNHNV, CDR2 YYDKDF (reference sequence). J was trimmed by 4 bases and V by 0 bases; bases with no gene match: 10. The CDR3 covers 18 residues.

The sequence was collected from a man aged 25 to 40 in good health. Sample: blood. The chain carries TRBV15 and TRBJ2-1, with TRBD1 matching over 9 bases. CDR3 sequence reads: CATSREVNSGTGYNEQFF. CDR3 coding DNA: TGTGCCACCAGCAGAGAAGTAAATTCCGGGACAGGGTACAATGAGCAGTTCTTC.